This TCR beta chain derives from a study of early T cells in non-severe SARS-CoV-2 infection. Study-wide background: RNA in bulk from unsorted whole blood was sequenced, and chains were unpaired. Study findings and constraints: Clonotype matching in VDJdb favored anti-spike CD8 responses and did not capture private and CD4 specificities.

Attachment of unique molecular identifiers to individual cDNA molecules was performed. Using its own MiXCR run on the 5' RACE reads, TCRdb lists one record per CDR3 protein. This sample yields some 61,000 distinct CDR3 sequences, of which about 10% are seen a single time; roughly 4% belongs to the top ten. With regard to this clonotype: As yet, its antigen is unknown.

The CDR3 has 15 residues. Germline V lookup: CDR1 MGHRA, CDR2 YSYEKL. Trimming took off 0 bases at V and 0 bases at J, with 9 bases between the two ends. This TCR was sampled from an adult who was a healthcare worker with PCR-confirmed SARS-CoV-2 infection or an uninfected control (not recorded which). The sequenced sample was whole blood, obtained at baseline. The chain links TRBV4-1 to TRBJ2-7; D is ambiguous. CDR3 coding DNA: TGCGCCAGCAGCCAAGAAGCCAGGTCCTCCTACGAGCAGTACTTC. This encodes CASSQEARSSYEQYF.